Following are 5 T cell receptor beta chains from one sample sequenced in a study of control samples from healthy donors and cancer patients (dated by TCRdb to the early 2020s). Libraries were built with the immunoSEQ multiplex PCR assay. In its TCRdb copy, this immuneACCESS table keeps in-frame sequences only and misses some clones. Where compared with another copy, unresolved V genes explain less than half of these, and the others have no known cause. A total of some 74,000 clones appear in this sample, about 95% of them only once. The leading ten clones occupy approximately 2.8% of the sample. Sequencing was done on a sample of blood. The receptors originated from a woman in her 30s in good health.

This sequence joins TRBV5-5 and TRBJ1-6, with D possibly matching TRBD1 (5 bases). Germline CDR1 reads SGHKS; CDR2 reads YYEKEE (reference sequence). Trimming shortened V by 6 bases and J by 0 bases, and 19 bases separated the two germline ends. CDR3 size: 18 residues. CDR3 coding DNA: TGTGCCAGCATACCCGACTTACCAGGGAGCTCCTATAATTCACCCCTCCACTTT. It is translated as CASIPDLPGSSYNSPLHF.

The chain has TRBV14 and TRBJ2-5; D remains ambiguous. The CDR3 is 14 amino acids. The germline V gene encodes CDR1 SGHDN and CDR2 FVKESK. Trimming pared 0 bases from V and 4 bases from J, leaving 9 bases between. CDR3 amino acids: CASSQDVRLETQYF. CDR3 in DNA: TGTGCCAGCAGCCAAGATGTTAGGTTAGAGACCCAGTACTTC. The full variable domain, in which reference TRBV14 and TRBJ2-5 provide the parts outside the CDR3, is EAGVTQFPSHSVIEKGQTVTLRCDPISGHDNLYWYRRVMGKEIKFLLHFVKESKQDESGMPNNRFLAERTGGTYSTLKVQPAELEDSGVYFCASSQDVRLETQYFGPGTRLLVL.

The rearrangement links TRBV25-1 to TRBJ2-5, with D unresolved. Germline V gene lookup returns CDR1 MGHDK and CDR2 SYGVNS. The CDR3 spans 12 residues. Trimming took off 1 base at V and 4 bases at J, with 4 bases between the two ends. CDR3 loop: CASSEWIETQYF. As DNA, the CDR3 is TGTGCCAGCAGTGAATGGATAGAGACCCAGTACTTC.

The chain employs TRBV2 and TRBJ1-2; tentative D call: TRBD1 (5 bases). Trimming took off 2 bases at V and 2 bases at J, with 12 bases between the two ends. CDR3 length: 15 residues. The germline CDR1 and CDR2 sequences are SNHLY and FYNNEI. CDR3 coding DNA: TGTGCCAGCAGTGAATGGCGGGACGCAAACTATGGCTACACCTTC. It specifies CASSEWRDANYGYTF.

This clone was detected only a few times. This chain connects TRBV4-1 to TRBJ1-1, with D unclear. This CDR3 has 15 residues. Trimming removed 1 base at V and 3 bases at J, with 12 bases between. Germline CDR1 is MGHRA and CDR2 is YSYEKL. This CDR3 is CASSQGTTRDTEAFF. DNA of the CDR3: TGCGCCAGCAGCCAAGGCACAACAAGGGACACTGAAGCTTTCTTT.